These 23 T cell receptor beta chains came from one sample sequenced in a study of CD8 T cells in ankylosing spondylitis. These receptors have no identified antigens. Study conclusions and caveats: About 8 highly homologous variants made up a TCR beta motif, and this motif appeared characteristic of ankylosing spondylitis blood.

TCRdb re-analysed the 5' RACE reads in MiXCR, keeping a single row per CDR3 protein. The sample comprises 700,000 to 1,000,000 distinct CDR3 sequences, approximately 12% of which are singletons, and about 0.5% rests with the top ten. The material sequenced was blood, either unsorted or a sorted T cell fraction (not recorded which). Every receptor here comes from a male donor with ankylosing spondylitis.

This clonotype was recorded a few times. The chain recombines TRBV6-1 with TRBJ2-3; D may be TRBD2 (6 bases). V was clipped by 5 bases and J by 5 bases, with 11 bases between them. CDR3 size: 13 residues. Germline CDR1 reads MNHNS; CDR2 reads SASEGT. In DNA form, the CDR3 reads TGTGCCAGCAGTCGGGTGGGGGGAGATACGCAGTATTTT. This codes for CASSRVGGDTQYF.

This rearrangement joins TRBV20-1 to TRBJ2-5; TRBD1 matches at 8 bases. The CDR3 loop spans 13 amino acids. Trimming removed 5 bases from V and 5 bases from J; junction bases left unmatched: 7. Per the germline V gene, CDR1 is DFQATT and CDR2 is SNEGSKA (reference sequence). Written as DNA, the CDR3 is TGCAGTGCTGTAGACGGGACAGGTGAGACCCAGTACTTC. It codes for CSAVDGTGETQYF.

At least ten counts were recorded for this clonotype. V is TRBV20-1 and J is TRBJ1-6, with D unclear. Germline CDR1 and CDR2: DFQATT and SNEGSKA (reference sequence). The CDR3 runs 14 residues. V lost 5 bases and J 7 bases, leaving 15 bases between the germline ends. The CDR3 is CSALLDRVNSPLHF. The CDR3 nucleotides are TGCAGTGCTCTCCTGGATCGGGTCAATTCACCCCTCCACTTT.

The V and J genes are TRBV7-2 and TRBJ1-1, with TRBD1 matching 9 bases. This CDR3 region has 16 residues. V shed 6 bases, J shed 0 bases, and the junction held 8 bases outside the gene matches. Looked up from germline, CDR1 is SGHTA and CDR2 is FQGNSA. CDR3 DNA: TGTGCCAGCAGGGGGGACAGGGTTCTTGTGAACACTGAAGCTTTCTTT. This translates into CASRGDRVLVNTEAFF.

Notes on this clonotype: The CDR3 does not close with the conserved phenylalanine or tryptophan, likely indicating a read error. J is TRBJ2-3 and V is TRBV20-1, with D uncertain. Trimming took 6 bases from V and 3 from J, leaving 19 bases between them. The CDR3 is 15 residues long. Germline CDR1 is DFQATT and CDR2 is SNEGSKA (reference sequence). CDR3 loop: CSAPHPVGGTDTQYL. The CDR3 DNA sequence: TGCAGTGCCCCCCATCCCGTGGGTGGTACAGATACGCAGTATCTT.

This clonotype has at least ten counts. The CDR3 sequence is CASSEGGAAVATNEKLFF. The CDR3 coding sequence is TGTGCCAGCAGTGAAGGGGGCGCCGCGGTGGCAACTAATGAAAAACTGTTTTTT. This chain links TRBV6-1 with TRBJ1-4; D is perhaps TRBD1 (5 bases). The germline gives CDR1 MNHNS, CDR2 SASEGT. V gave up 1 base and J gave up 0 bases, with 15 bases separating them. The CDR3 is 18 residues long.

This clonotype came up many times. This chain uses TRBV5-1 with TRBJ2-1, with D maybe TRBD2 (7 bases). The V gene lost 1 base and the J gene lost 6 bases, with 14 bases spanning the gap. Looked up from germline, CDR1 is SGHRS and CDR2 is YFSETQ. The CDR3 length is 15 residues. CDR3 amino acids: CASSLMGGGLNEQFF. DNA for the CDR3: TGCGCCAGCAGCTTGATGGGGGGGGGCCTCAATGAGCAGTTCTTC.

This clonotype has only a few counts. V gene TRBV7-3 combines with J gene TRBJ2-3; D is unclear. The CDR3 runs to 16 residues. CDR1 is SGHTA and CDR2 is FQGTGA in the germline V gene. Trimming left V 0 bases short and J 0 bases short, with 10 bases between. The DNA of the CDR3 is TGTGCCAGCAGCTTAACGTGGGAAAGAAGCACAGATACGCAGTATTTT. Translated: CASSLTWERSTDTQYF.

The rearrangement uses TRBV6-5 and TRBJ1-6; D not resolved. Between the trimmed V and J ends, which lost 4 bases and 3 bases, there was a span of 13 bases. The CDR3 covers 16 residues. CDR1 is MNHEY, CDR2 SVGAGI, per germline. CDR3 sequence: CASSFRRGDYNSPLHF. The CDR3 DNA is TGTGCCAGCAGTTTTCGGCGAGGAGACTATAATTCACCCCTCCACTTT.

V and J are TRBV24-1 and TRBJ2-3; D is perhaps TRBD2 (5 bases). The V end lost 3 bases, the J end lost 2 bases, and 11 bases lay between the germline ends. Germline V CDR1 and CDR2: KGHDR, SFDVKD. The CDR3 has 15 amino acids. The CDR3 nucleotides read TGTGCCACCAGTGATACCGGGATCTACACAGATACGCAGTATTTT. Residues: CATSDTGIYTDTQYF.

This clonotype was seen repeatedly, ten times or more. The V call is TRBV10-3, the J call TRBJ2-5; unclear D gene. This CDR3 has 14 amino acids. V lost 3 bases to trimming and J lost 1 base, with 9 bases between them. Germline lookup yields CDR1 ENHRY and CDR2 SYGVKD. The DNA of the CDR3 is TGTGCCATCAGTGACCCCGGGCCCCAAGAGACCCAGTACTTC. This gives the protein CAISDPGPQETQYF.

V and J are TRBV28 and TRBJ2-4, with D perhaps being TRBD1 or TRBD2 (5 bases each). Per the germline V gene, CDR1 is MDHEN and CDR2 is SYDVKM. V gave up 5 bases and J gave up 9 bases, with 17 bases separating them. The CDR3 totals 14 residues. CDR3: CASSRSGTKSIQYF. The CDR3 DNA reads TGTGCCAGCAGTCGCTCCGGGACGAAGAGCATTCAGTACTTC.

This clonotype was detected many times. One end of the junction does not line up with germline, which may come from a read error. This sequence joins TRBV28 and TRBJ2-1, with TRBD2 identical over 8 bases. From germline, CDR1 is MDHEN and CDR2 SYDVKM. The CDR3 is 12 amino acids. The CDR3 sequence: CASSLAGTSSSF. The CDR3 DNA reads TGTGCCAGCAGTTTAGCCGGGACTAGTAGTAGCTTC.

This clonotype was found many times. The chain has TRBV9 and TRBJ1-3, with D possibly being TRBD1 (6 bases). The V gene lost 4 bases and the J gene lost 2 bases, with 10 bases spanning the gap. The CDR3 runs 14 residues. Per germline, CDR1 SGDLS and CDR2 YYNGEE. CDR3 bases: TGTGCCAGCAGCACAGGGTTAACTGGAAACACCATATATTTT. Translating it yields CASSTGLTGNTIYF.

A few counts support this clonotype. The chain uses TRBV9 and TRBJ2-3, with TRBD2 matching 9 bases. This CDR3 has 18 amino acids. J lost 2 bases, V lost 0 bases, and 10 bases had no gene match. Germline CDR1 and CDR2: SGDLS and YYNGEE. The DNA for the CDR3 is TGTGCCAGCAGCGTAGTAAGTATGGCTAGCGGGACCACAGATACGCAGTATTTT. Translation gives CASSVVSMASGTTDTQYF.

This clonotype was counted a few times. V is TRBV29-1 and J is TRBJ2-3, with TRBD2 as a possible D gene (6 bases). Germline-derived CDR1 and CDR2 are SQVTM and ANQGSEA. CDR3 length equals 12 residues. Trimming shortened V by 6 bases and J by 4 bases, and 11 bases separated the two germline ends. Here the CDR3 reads CSVGGGSDTQYF. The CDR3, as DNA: TGCAGCGTGGGAGGAGGGTCAGATACGCAGTATTTT.

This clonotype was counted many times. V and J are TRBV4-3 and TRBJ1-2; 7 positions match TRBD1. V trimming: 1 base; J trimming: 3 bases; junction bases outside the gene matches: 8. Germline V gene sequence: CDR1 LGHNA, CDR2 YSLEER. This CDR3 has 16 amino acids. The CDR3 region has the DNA TGCGCCAGCAGCCAAGGAATTACAGGGGACTACTATGGCTACACCTTC. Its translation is CASSQGITGDYYGYTF.

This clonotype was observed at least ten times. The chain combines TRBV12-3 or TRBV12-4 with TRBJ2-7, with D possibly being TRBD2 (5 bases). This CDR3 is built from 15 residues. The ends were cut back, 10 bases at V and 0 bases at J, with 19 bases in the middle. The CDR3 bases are TGTGCCACTTCCCGGGGATGGGGAAGCTCCTACGAGCAGTACTTC. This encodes CATSRGWGSSYEQYF.

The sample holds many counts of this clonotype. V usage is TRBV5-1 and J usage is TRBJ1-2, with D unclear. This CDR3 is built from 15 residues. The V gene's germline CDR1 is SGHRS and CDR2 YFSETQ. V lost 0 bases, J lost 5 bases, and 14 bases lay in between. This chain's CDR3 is CASSLEEGNLYGYTF. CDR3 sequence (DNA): TGCGCCAGCAGCTTGGAAGAAGGTAACCTTTATGGCTACACCTTC.

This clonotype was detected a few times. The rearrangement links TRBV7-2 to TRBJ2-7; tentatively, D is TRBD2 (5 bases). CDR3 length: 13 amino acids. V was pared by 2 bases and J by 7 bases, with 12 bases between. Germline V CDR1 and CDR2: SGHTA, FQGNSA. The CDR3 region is CASSLNSRGEQYF. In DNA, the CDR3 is TGTGCCAGCAGCTTAAACTCTCGGGGAGAGCAGTACTTC.

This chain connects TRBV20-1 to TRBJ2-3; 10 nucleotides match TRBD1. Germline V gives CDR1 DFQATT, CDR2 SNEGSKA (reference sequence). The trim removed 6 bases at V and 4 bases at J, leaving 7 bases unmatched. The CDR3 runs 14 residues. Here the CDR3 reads CSAPRDRGPDTQYF. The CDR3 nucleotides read TGCAGTGCGCCCCGGGACAGGGGCCCAGATACGCAGTATTTT.

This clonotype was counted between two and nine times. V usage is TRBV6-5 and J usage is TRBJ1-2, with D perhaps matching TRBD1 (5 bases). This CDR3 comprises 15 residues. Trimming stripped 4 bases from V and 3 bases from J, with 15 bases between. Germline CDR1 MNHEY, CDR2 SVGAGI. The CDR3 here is CASSSLGGWDYGYTF. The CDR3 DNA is TGTGCCAGCAGTTCTCTGGGGGGTTGGGACTATGGCTACACCTTC.

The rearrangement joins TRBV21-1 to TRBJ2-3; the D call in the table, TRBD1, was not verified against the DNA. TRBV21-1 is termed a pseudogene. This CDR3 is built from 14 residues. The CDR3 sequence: CASSTGRSTDTQYF. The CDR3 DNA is TGTGCCAGCAGCACGGGACGGAGCACAGATACGCAGTATTTT.